This TCR beta chain was sequenced during a study of OX40 agonist ivuxolimab in advanced cancers. Broadly, across the study: The costimulatory receptor OX40 (CD134) was targeted by ivuxolimab, a fully human IgG2 agonistic monoclonal antibody. Intravenous ivuxolimab was administered to patients every 2 weeks at six dose levels: 0.01, 0.1, 0.3, 1.5, 3 and 10 mg/kg. Among the 50 to 55 dose-escalation patients, 19 had hepatocellular carcinoma, 15 melanoma, 9 renal cell carcinoma and 9 head and neck cancer. The dose-escalation cohort was about 86% male with a mean age of about 65 years, ranging from roughly 23 to 80. Patients were allowed to have had prior anti-PD-1, anti-PD-L1 or anti-CTLA-4 therapy, and less than 45% of the dose-escalation patients had previously received checkpoint inhibitors. Three dose-escalation patients achieved partial responses, one with hepatocellular carcinoma and two with cutaneous melanoma. Peripheral TCRbeta sequencing aimed to test whether ivuxolimab altered TCR sequence diversity and caused clonal T-cell expansion. The paper reports the monotherapy dose-escalation portion (N of about 50 patients) of the phase I ivuxolimab trial. What the authors observed across the whole study: At doses of 0.1 to 3.0 mg/kg, clonal expansion of both CD4+ and CD8+ blood T cells was observed from baseline to week 6. On average, CD8+ T cells showed more expanded clones than CD4+ T cells after ivuxolimab. Antigen specificity was not determined for the clonally expanded peripheral T cells. Partial responders in the 0.1-3.0 mg/kg groups had among the lowest normalized peripheral clonal expansion, especially among CD8+ T cells. Low levels of normalized T-cell clonal expansion were also shown by some nonresponding patients.

The CDR3 contains 14 residues, cysteine and phenylalanine counted. The retained sequence is limited to the CDR3, 42 bases, with the frame set at the first base. CDR1 and CDR2 (MNHNS, SASEGT) derive from the germline V gene. Trimming costs V 4 bases and J 2 bases, and their ends lie 12 bases apart. Patients with a history of autoimmune disease or receiving systemic immunosuppression were excluded from the trial. Peripheral blood for TCR sequencing was collected from all dose cohorts at baseline, on cycle 4 day 1, and on cycle 7 day 1. The samples were taken from a phase I, first-in-human, multicenter, open-label dose-escalation trial of ivuxolimab. The trial enrolled adults with locally advanced or metastatic head and neck squamous cell, hepatocellular, melanoma or renal cell carcinoma. Before TCR sequencing, CD4+ and CD8+ T cells were separately sorted from peripheral blood. Genomic DNA was extracted from sorted cells for sequencing of the TCRbeta CDR3 region. The immunoSEQ Assay was used to sequence the TCRbeta CDR3 regions. Drawn from immuneACCESS, this table holds only the in-frame rearrangements with V and J called that TCRdb kept. Clones are partly lost; checked studies trace under half to an unresolved V gene and leave the rest unexplained. This sample is represented by around 95,000 clones; around 91% of them were singletons. About 0.16% of the sample is taken by the ten largest.

As for this clone: The antigen it recognizes is unknown. It has no much larger one-base neighbor in the sample; base qualities were not kept.

The sequenced sample was CD4+ or CD8+ T cells sorted from blood, obtained in a trial of the OX40 agonist ivuxolimab. The receptor chain draws on TRBV6-1 and TRBJ2-7, with a tentative D gene TRBD2 over 7 matching bases. This receptor was identified in an adult with an advanced solid tumor such as melanoma, head and neck, liver or kidney cancer. DNA sequence: TGTGCCAGCAGTGCCCGCGGGGGCCCCTACGAGCAGTACTTC. It translates as CASSARGGPYEQYF.